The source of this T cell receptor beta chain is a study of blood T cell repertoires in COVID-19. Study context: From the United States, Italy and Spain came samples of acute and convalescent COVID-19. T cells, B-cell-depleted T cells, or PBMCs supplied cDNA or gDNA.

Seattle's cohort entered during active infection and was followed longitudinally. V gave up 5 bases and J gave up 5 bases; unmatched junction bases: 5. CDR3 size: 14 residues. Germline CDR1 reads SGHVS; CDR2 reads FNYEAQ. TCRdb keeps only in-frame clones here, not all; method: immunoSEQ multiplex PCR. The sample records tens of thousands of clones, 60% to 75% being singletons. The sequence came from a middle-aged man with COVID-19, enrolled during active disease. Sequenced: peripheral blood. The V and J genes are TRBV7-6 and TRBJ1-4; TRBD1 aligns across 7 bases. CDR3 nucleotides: TGTGCCAGCAGCCCAAAACAGGGGAATGAAAAACTGTTTTTT. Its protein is CASSPKQGNEKLFF. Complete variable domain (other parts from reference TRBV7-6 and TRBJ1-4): GAGVSQSPRYKVTKRGQDVALRCDPISGHVSLYWYRQALGQGPEFLTYFNYEAQQDKSGLPNDRFSAERPEGSISTLTIQRTEQRDSAMYRCASSPKQGNEKLFFGSGTQLSVL.